This T cell receptor (beta chain) was recorded in a study of cytomegalovirus exposure and HLA in healthy donors. This CDR3 has 15 amino acids. Germline values: CDR1 MNHNY, CDR2 SVGAGI (reference sequence). Concerning this clone: Its antigen remains unknown.

General study findings and limits: Diagnosis of cytomegalovirus status made by the classifier reportedly showed high specificity and sensitivity. The study listed roughly 150 cytomegalovirus-associated TCR beta chains.

Vbeta (60) and Jbeta (13) primers were used in the PCR. Measured with immunoSEQ multiplex PCR; TCRdb has only the in-frame clones, and not every one. The sample lists about 140,000 clones, around 66% occurring once. The receptor was isolated from a woman aged 60-70 years in good health and CMV-seronegative. The chain recombines TRBV6-6 with TRBJ2-5; 7 bases map to TRBD2. The end of the DNA fits TRBJ2-7 better, so the J call may be wrong. Sequences were obtained from PBMCs. The CDR3 is CASSYLSGAAYEQYF. In DNA form, the CDR3 reads TGTGCCAGCAGTTATCTCAGCGGGGCAGCCTACGAGCAGTACTTC.